The 2 T cell receptor beta chains below come from one sample, sequenced in a study of PD-1 blockade in classical Hodgkin lymphoma. Produced via immunoSEQ multiplex PCR; TCRdb's table is partial and in-frame only. The profile shows fewer than 40,000 clones, about 85% of them singletons. Time point indicated: newly diagnosed, previously untreated cHL patient sample. Thawed PBMCs were the source of CD4+ T cells, purified by magnetic negative selection. The specimen sequenced was CD4+ T cells from blood. These receptors originate from a human donor with classical Hodgkin lymphoma.

V gene TRBV9 combines with J gene TRBJ2-3, with D uncertain. Trimming left V 0 bases short and J 5 bases short, with 13 bases between. This CDR3 has 15 amino acids. In germline, CDR1 is SGDLS, CDR2 YYNGEE. The DNA for the CDR3 is TGTGCCAGCAGCGTAGGCGGTGGGTACAGAGATACGCAGTATTTT. This encodes CASSVGGGYRDTQYF.

The gene calls are TRBV16 and TRBJ2-1; TRBD1 might be the D (6 bases). V was trimmed by 3 bases and J by 6 bases, leaving 9 bases between them. The germline V gene encodes CDR1 KGHSY and CDR2 FQNENV. This CDR3 spans 13 amino acids. This CDR3 is CASSQGAGNEQFF. As DNA, the CDR3 is TGTGCCAGCAGCCAGGGGGCGGGCAATGAGCAGTTCTTC.